The next 15 T cell receptor beta chains were all read from a single sample in a study of cytomegalovirus exposure and HLA in healthy donors (dated by TCRdb to 2017 to 2019). The protocol used for the library was the immunoSEQ multiplex PCR assay. For the multiplex PCR, a mixture combining 60 forward primers for TCR Vbeta segments and 13 reverse primers for TCR Jbeta segments was used. The source is immuneACCESS, and TCRdb retained only in-frame sequences with V and J called. Part of the clones is not carried over; for the studies checked, unresolved V genes explain less than half of this, and the remainder is unexplained. The sample includes around 100,000 clones, with roughly 69% observed a single time. Together, the top ten hold 3.8% of the sample. The sequencing input was PBMCs. The origin of the receptors is a man aged 25-45 years in good health and CMV-seropositive.

V and J are TRBV10-3 and TRBJ1-1; 11 nucleotides line up with TRBD1. Germline V CDR1 and CDR2: ENHRY, SYGVKD. The V gene end was trimmed by 2 bases and the J gene end by 4 bases; junction bases not matched to a gene: 6. The CDR3 sequence is 16 residues long. The CDR3 reads CAISERTGGASTEAFF. The CDR3 DNA follows: TGTGCCATCAGTGAGAGGACAGGGGGCGCGTCCACTGAAGCTTTCTTT.

This chain uses TRBV6-6 with TRBJ2-2; D is unclear. This CDR3 comprises 15 residues. V shed 5 bases and J shed 4 bases, with 14 bases lying between them. Germline V gene lookup returns CDR1 MNHNY and CDR2 SVGAGI (reference sequence). The CDR3 protein is CASSKPGDLTGELFF. The DNA of the CDR3 is TGTGCCAGCAGTAAACCAGGCGATCTCACCGGGGAGCTGTTTTTT.

V gene TRBV5-1 combines with J gene TRBJ1-2, with TRBD1 identical over 11 bases. This CDR3 has 13 amino acids. Germline assignment: CDR1 SGHRS and CDR2 YFSETQ. The ends lost 4 bases at V and 10 bases at J; junction bases unmatched: 6. The CDR3 sequence: CASSVGQGDVYTF. The CDR3 DNA is TGCGCCAGCAGCGTGGGACAGGGGGATGTCTACACCTTC.

This clone was seen only a few times. The chain is built from TRBV11-3 and TRBJ1-1; the D gene is possibly TRBD1 (6 bases). Trimming shortened V by 5 bases and J by 0 bases, and 19 bases separated the two germline ends. CDR1 and CDR2 (germline): SGHNT, YENEEA. The CDR3 runs to 17 residues. CDR3 protein: CASSEQGFGRMNTEAFF. CDR3 sequence (DNA): TGTGCCAGCAGCGAACAGGGCTTTGGCAGAATGAACACTGAAGCTTTCTTT.

This chain joins TRBV29-1 and TRBJ1-4, with D unclear. This CDR3 spans 13 amino acids. Germline V CDR1 and CDR2: SQVTM, ANQGSEA. Trimming pared 4 bases from V and 3 bases from J, leaving 9 bases between. The CDR3 sequence: CSVAVGPNEKLFF. The DNA of the CDR3 is TGCAGCGTTGCAGTGGGCCCTAATGAAAAACTGTTTTTT.

The sample holds one count of this clone. The CDR3 sequence: CASSLRRAAGNTIYF. CDR3 in DNA: TGTGCCAGCAGCTTGCGGCGGGCTGCTGGAAACACCATATATTTT. This chain connects TRBV5-8 to TRBJ1-3; D is unclear. CDR1 SGHTS and CDR2 YDEGEE come from the germline V gene. V gave up 1 base and J gave up 2 bases, with 10 bases separating them. The CDR3 runs to 15 residues.

The chain joins TRBV18 to TRBJ2-7, with D possibly matching TRBD1 (5 bases). The V gene's germline CDR1 is KGHSH and CDR2 LQKENI. The CDR3 sequence is 14 residues long. With 3 bases removed from V and 1 base from J, the gap between germline ends came to 10 bases. The CDR3 spells CASSPADISYEQYF. As DNA, the CDR3 is TGTGCCAGCTCACCGGCGGACATTTCCTACGAGCAGTACTTC. The complete variable domain, with remaining parts taken from reference TRBV18 and TRBJ2-7, reads NAGVMQNPRHLVRRRGQEARLRCSPMKGHSHVYWYRQLPEEGLKFMVYLQKENIIDESGMPKERFSAEFPKEGPSILRIQQVVRGDSAAYFCASSPADISYEQYFGPGTRLTVT.

J is TRBJ1-5 and V is TRBV5-6, with D possibly matching TRBD1 (6 bases). CDR3 length: 14 amino acids. Germline V gene data show CDR1 as SGHDT and CDR2 as YYEEEE. V was trimmed by 0 bases and J by 3 bases, leaving 7 bases between them. The CDR3 DNA is TGTGCCAGCAGCTTGGGACAGGTCAATCAGCCCCAGCATTTT. Encoded protein: CASSLGQVNQPQHF.

The rearrangement joins TRBV6-6 to TRBJ2-2; D is perhaps TRBD2 (6 bases). In germline, CDR1 is MNHNY, CDR2 SVGAGI (reference sequence). This CDR3 comprises 13 residues. V shed 7 bases and J shed 7 bases, with 13 bases lying between them. DNA for the CDR3: TGTGCCAGCACCAGGGACTTAGGCGGGGAGCTGTTTTTT. This gives the protein CASTRDLGGELFF.

The table lists this clone with a few counts. The CDR3 DNA reads TGTGCCAGCAGTTACGGGCGGGGGGGCACAGATACGCAGTATTTT. Protein product: CASSYGRGGTDTQYF. V and J are TRBV6-5 and TRBJ2-3, with 8 bases identical to TRBD2. With 2 bases clipped from V and 1 base from J, the junction kept 2 bases outside the gene matches. The CDR3 is 15 residues long. Per germline, CDR1 MNHEY and CDR2 SVGAGI.

The gene calls are TRBV7-8 and TRBJ2-1; TRBD2 might be the D (7 bases). Germline V gene lookup returns CDR1 SGHVS and CDR2 FQNEAQ. V was shortened by 8 bases and J by 1 base, with 15 bases between the two germline ends. The CDR3 covers 15 residues. The CDR3 sequence: CASRMGGASYNEQFF. The CDR3 nucleotides read TGTGCCAGCCGCATGGGGGGGGCTTCCTACAATGAGCAGTTCTTC.

The chain is built from TRBV5-4 and TRBJ2-2; TRBD2 aligns across 9 bases. This CDR3 comprises 17 residues. The germline V gene has CDR1 SGHNT and CDR2 YYREEE (reference sequence). The V gene end was trimmed by 4 bases and the J gene end by 7 bases; junction bases not matched to a gene: 14. CDR3 nucleotides: TGTGCCAGCAGCCCATATGGCCCGACTAGCGGACTCGGGGAGCTGTTTTTT. It encodes CASSPYGPTSGLGELFF. Variable domain in full (rest from reference TRBV5-4 and TRBJ2-2): ETGVTQSPTHLIKTRGQQVTLRCSSQSGHNTVSWYQQALGQGPQFIFQYYREEENGRGNFPPRFSGLQFPNYSSELNVNALELDDSALYLCASSPYGPTSGLGELFFGEGSRLTVL.

The chain's CDR3 is CASSQVTGTGYSYEQYF. The CDR3 DNA follows: TGCGCCAGCAGCCAAGTGACCGGGACAGGGTACTCCTACGAGCAGTACTTC. The chain employs TRBV4-1 and TRBJ2-5; 9 positions match TRBD1. The J call could be wrong; TRBJ2-7 is a better fit for the DNA end. Germline-derived CDR1 and CDR2 are MGHRA and YSYEKL. The length of the CDR3 is 17 residues.

This clone was detected only a few times. This CDR3 is CASSPDRVGNTIYF. The CDR3 DNA is TGTGCCAGCTCACCGGACAGGGTTGGAAACACCATATATTTT. The V call is TRBV18, the J call TRBJ1-3; 8 bases agree with TRBD1. From germline, CDR1 is KGHSH and CDR2 LQKENI. V shed 3 bases, J shed 3 bases, and the junction held 1 base outside the gene matches. The length of the CDR3 is 14 residues.

V gene TRBV10-3 combines with J gene TRBJ2-7; 9 bases are shared with TRBD2. Trimming at V came to 8 bases and at J to 5 bases, leaving 10 bases not matched to a gene. Germline values: CDR1 ENHRY, CDR2 SYGVKD. This CDR3 has 14 residues. For the CDR3, the DNA is TGTGCCATCGCCCTAGCGGGGCGGTCGGACGAGCAGTACTTC. This sequence encodes CAIALAGRSDEQYF.